One sample yielded the 15 T cell receptor beta chains listed below, sequenced in a study of blood T cell repertoires in COVID-19. Sequencing was performed with immunoSEQ multiplex PCR; in TCRdb, only in-frame clones are kept and a portion is missing. The sample has 80,000 to 130,000 clones, roughly 92% seen once; the top ten hold around 5.7%. Sequenced: peripheral blood. The receptors stem from a man between 65 and 85 years old with acute or convalescent COVID-19.

The chain is built from TRBV7-2 and TRBJ2-1; possible D gene TRBD1, 6 bases. In germline, CDR1 is SGHTA, CDR2 FQGNSA. CDR3 length equals 15 residues. V shed 4 bases and J shed 5 bases, with 15 bases lying between them. The DNA of the CDR3 is TGTGCCAGCAGCTCGGACAGTTCCCCACACAATGAGCAGTTCTTC. It yields the protein CASSSDSSPHNEQFF. Filled out from reference TRBV7-2 and TRBJ2-1, the complete variable domain reads GAGVSQSPSNKVTEKGKDVELRCDPISGHTALYWYRQSLGQGLEFLIYFQGNSAPDKSGLPSDRFSAERTGGSVSTLTIQRTQQEDSAVYLCASSSDSSPHNEQFFGPGTRLTVL.

The CDR3 here is CASSFTGVGTEAFF. In DNA form, the CDR3 reads TGTGCCAGTAGTTTCACAGGGGTCGGCACTGAAGCTTTCTTT. The chain uses TRBV19 and TRBJ1-1, with 7 bases matching TRBD1. This CDR3 spans 14 amino acids. CDR1 is LNHDA, CDR2 SQIVND, per germline (reference sequence). Trimming at V came to 5 bases and at J to 4 bases, leaving 7 bases not matched to a gene.

The chain joins TRBV4-1 to TRBJ1-2; possibly TRBD1 for D (6 bases). The germline V and J ends were trimmed by 5 bases and 8 bases, with 18 bases remaining between them. Germline V lookup: CDR1 MGHRA, CDR2 YSYEKL. This CDR3 region has 14 residues. CDR3: CASSYTTGTEGYTF. CDR3 DNA: TGCGCCAGCAGCTACACTACAGGGACGGAAGGCTACACCTTC.

The V gene is TRBV30, the J gene TRBJ1-2; TRBD1 agrees at 7 bases. The CDR3 loop spans 13 amino acids. CDR1 is GTSNPN, CDR2 SVGIG, per germline (reference sequence). The V and J ends lost 1 base and 7 bases, in that order; junction bases with no gene match: 6. The CDR3: CAWSATGDSGYTF. DNA of the CDR3: TGTGCCTGGAGTGCAACAGGGGACTCTGGCTACACCTTC.

The J gene is TRBJ1-4, the V gene TRBV5-1, with 8 nucleotides matching TRBD1. CDR1 is SGHRS and CDR2 is YFSETQ in the germline V gene. The trim removed 4 bases at V and 6 bases at J, leaving 2 bases unmatched. This CDR3 spans 13 amino acids. The CDR3 reads CASSPDRDEKLFF. In DNA, the CDR3 is TGCGCCAGCAGCCCGGACAGGGATGAAAAACTGTTTTTT.

This chain links TRBV14 with TRBJ1-6; 7 nucleotides align to TRBD1. Trimming at V came to 6 bases and at J to 0 bases, leaving 5 bases not matched to a gene. The CDR3 loop spans 16 amino acids. The germline V gene has CDR1 SGHDN and CDR2 FVKESK. CDR3 coding DNA: TGTGCCAGCAGGTCGGGACAGAGCTCCTATAATTCACCCCTCCACTTT. This gives the protein CASRSGQSSYNSPLHF.

This clone came up a few times. The genes are TRBV3-1 (or the pseudogene TRBV3-2) and TRBJ1-1; D not resolved. The germline gives CDR1 LGHDT, CDR2 YNNKEL (reference sequence). V lost 0 bases and J 3 bases, leaving 14 bases between the germline ends. The CDR3 is 16 amino acids. The CDR3 here is CASSQEAGIRYTEAFF. As DNA, the CDR3 is TGTGCCAGCAGCCAAGAAGCGGGCATACGGTACACTGAAGCTTTCTTT.

The J gene is TRBJ2-2, the V gene TRBV7-3; 7 nucleotides align to TRBD2. The CDR3 consists of 14 residues. Germline CDR1 is SGHTA and CDR2 is FQGTGA. Trimming cost V 2 bases and J 4 bases; bases outside gene matches: 1. CDR3 in amino acids: CASSLASGTGELFF. The CDR3 region has the DNA TGTGCCAGCAGCTTAGCTAGCGGCACCGGGGAGCTGTTTTTT.

The chain links TRBV4-1 to TRBJ1-1; 7 bases align to TRBD1. The germline CDR1 and CDR2 sequences are MGHRA and YSYEKL. Germline trimming cut 4 bases from V and 2 bases from J; bases unmatched to any gene: 10. This CDR3 is built from 16 residues. The CDR3 bases are TGCGCCAGCAGCCCAACAGGGGCCCGTCTAAACACTGAAGCTTTCTTT. Protein: CASSPTGARLNTEAFF.

In this sample, this clone turned up a few times. In DNA form, the CDR3 reads TGTGCCAGCAGCTTGGGACATGAGACAGATACGCAGTATTTT. This codes for CASSLGHETDTQYF. The chain is built from TRBV7-2 and TRBJ2-3; a weak D match, TRBD1 (6 bases). CDR1 and CDR2 from the germline V gene are SGHTA and FQGNSA. CDR3 length: 14 amino acids. V was trimmed by 3 bases and J by 3 bases, leaving 10 bases between them.

The rearrangement joins TRBV19 to TRBJ2-7; the D is unclear. The CDR3 runs to 13 residues. Looked up from germline, CDR1 is LNHDA and CDR2 is SQIVND (reference sequence). The V gene lost 2 bases and the J gene lost 3 bases, with 8 bases spanning the gap. CDR3 protein: CASSIRHIYEQYF. CDR3 sequence (DNA): TGTGCCAGTAGTATACGACACATCTACGAGCAGTACTTC.

The rearrangement links TRBV19 to TRBJ2-5; possibly TRBD1 for D (5 bases). V was clipped by 7 bases and J by 1 base, with 16 bases between them. Germline lookup yields CDR1 LNHDA and CDR2 SQIVND (reference sequence). CDR3 length: 15 residues. CDR3 coding DNA: TGTGCCAGTAACCCCTCAGGGAATCTCCAAGAGACCCAGTACTTC. Its protein is CASNPSGNLQETQYF.

The chain recombines TRBV2 with TRBJ1-5; no firm D call. V was trimmed by 3 bases and J by 5 bases, leaving 11 bases between them. This CDR3 has 14 amino acids. Looked up from germline, CDR1 is SNHLY and CDR2 is FYNNEI. The CDR3 nucleotides are TGTGCCAGCAGTGAGCCAGGCTGGGATCAGCCCCAGCATTTT. Translating it yields CASSEPGWDQPQHF.

Only one count was recorded for this clone. The J gene is TRBJ2-5, the V gene TRBV19, with D maybe TRBD1 (7 bases). This CDR3 has 14 residues. The V gene lost 5 bases and the J gene lost 5 bases, with 15 bases spanning the gap. Per germline, CDR1 LNHDA and CDR2 SQIVND (reference sequence). CDR3 bases: TGTGCCAGTAGTGTAGCACAGGGGAGGGAGACCCAGTACTTC. It encodes CASSVAQGRETQYF.

The chain has TRBV5-1 and TRBJ2-1; D perhaps matches TRBD2 (5 bases). Trimming removed 5 bases from V and 10 bases from J, with 16 bases in between. Germline CDR1 SGHRS, CDR2 YFSETQ. The CDR3 totals 13 residues. This CDR3 reads CASSLIARGEQFF. DNA of the CDR3: TGCGCCAGCAGTCTTATAGCTCGAGGGGAGCAGTTCTTC.